The 20 T cell receptor beta chains below all came from one sample that was sequenced in a study of shared clonotypes between healthy human individuals. Here immunoSEQ multiplex PCR was the method, and the copy in TCRdb shows in-frame clones only, minus some. The table has around 1,100,000 clones, 60% to 80% seen once. Input material: memory CD4+ T cells from PBMCs. Subset of the sample: CD45RA-negative fraction. The receptors stem from a man aged 18 to 30 in good health. Some clones in this sample may be carry-over from other donors' samples.

The chain employs TRBV6-1 and TRBJ2-7; TRBD2 aligns across 9 bases. CDR1 and CDR2 from the germline V gene are MNHNS and SASEGT. The V gene end was trimmed by 9 bases and the J gene end by 3 bases; junction bases not matched to a gene: 9. The CDR3 is 14 amino acids. This chain's CDR3 is CASIPGLALYEQYF. CDR3 sequence (DNA): TGTGCCAGTATACCGGGACTAGCTCTCTACGAGCAGTACTTC.

This chain joins TRBV11-2 and TRBJ2-5; unclear D gene. The CDR3 spans 13 residues. CDR1 and CDR2 (germline): SGHAT, FQNNGV. V gave up 1 base and J gave up 1 base, with 4 bases separating them. CDR3 protein: CASSLARQETQYF. CDR3 bases: TGTGCCAGCAGCTTAGCTCGCCAAGAGACCCAGTACTTC.

This clone was seen a single time. This sequence joins TRBV5-1 and TRBJ2-1; 12 bases are shared with TRBD1. Germline assignment: CDR1 SGHRS and CDR2 YFSETQ. This CDR3 spans 15 amino acids. After removal of 4 bases from V and 7 bases from J, the junction contained 6 bases not matched to a gene. The CDR3 DNA reads TGCGCCAGCAGCACAGGGACAGGGGGCTTGAATGAGCAGTTCTTC. Protein sequence: CASSTGTGGLNEQFF.

The rearrangement links TRBV10-3 to TRBJ2-2; D unresolved. The CDR3 extends over 15 amino acids. The germline V gene encodes CDR1 ENHRY and CDR2 SYGVKD. V was trimmed by 5 bases and J by 1 base, leaving 11 bases between them. DNA of the CDR3: TGTGCCATCAGTTCACATAGTCTGAACACCGGGGAGCTGTTTTTT. It codes for CAISSHSLNTGELFF.

The gene calls are TRBV5-4 and TRBJ1-1, with 9 bases lining up with TRBD1. Germline CDR1 is SGHNT and CDR2 is YYREEE (reference sequence). The CDR3 runs 16 residues. Trimming cost V 4 bases and J 0 bases; bases outside gene matches: 7. CDR3 bases: TGTGCCAGCAGCCCGACAGGGGGGGCTCTGAACACTGAAGCTTTCTTT. Its translation: CASSPTGGALNTEAFF.

The chain has TRBV7-2 and TRBJ2-6, with a tentative D call TRBD2 (5 bases). The CDR3 is made up of 15 amino acids. Trimming removed 7 bases at V and 1 base at J, with 11 bases between. Germline V CDR1 and CDR2: SGHTA, FQGNSA. This CDR3 is CASTLRGSGANVLTF. CDR3 coding DNA: TGTGCCAGCACACTCCGGGGATCTGGGGCCAACGTCCTGACTTTC.

V usage is TRBV30 and J usage is TRBJ1-5, with a weak D call TRBD1 (5 bases). Germline values: CDR1 GTSNPN, CDR2 SVGIG (reference sequence). CDR3 length equals 13 residues. V was trimmed by 2 bases and J by 7 bases, leaving 12 bases between them. The CDR3, as DNA: TGTGCCTGGAGTAAGGAGGGGTGGCAGCCCCAGCATTTT. Translating gives CAWSKEGWQPQHF. Variable domain in full (rest from reference TRBV30 and TRBJ1-5): SQTIHQWPATLVQPVGSPLSLECTVEGTSNPNLYWYRQAAGRGLQLLFYSVGIGQISSEVPQNLSASRPQDRQFILSSKKLLLSDSGFYLCAWSKEGWQPQHFGDGTRLSIL.

The CDR3 nucleotides are TGTGCCAGCACCGAACAGGGGAAGAATCAGCCCCAGCATTTT. It codes for CASTEQGKNQPQHF. V usage is TRBV2 and J usage is TRBJ1-5, with 7 bases that match TRBD1. This CDR3 is built from 14 residues. Germline V CDR1 and CDR2: SNHLY, FYNNEI. With V trimmed by 7 bases and J by 4 bases, 7 bases remained unmatched.

Regarding this clone: A read error may be the cause here, since a much bigger clone is one base away. Other DNA sequences from this sample encode an identical CDR3 as well. This chain links TRBV27 with TRBJ2-7, with D hard to call. Germline V gene data show CDR1 as MNHEY and CDR2 as SMNVEV (reference sequence). The CDR3 extends over 11 amino acids. V was trimmed by 0 bases and J by 3 bases, leaving 0 bases between them. The CDR3 here is CASSLSYEQYF. The CDR3 nucleotides are TGTGCCAGCAGTTTATCCTACGAGCAGTACTTC.

This clone was detected only a few times. The CDR3 spells CASSAPRDRARREKLFF. The CDR3 DNA reads TGTGCCAGTAGCGCCCCCCGGGACAGGGCCCGGCGTGAAAAACTGTTTTTT. This sequence joins TRBV19 and TRBJ1-4, with 9 bases lining up with TRBD1. Germline CDR1 reads LNHDA; CDR2 reads SQIVND (reference sequence). V lost 6 bases, J lost 7 bases, and 15 bases stayed unmatched. This CDR3 has 17 amino acids.

The J gene is TRBJ1-1, the V gene TRBV19; possibly TRBD1 for D (6 bases). The CDR3 length is 13 residues. Germline V gene sequence: CDR1 LNHDA, CDR2 SQIVND (reference sequence). V shed 3 bases and J shed 6 bases, with 11 bases lying between them. CDR3 coding DNA: TGTGCCAGTAGTATCACAGGGACACCTGAAGCTTTCTTT. This sequence encodes CASSITGTPEAFF. The variable domain in full, with the rest retrieved from reference TRBV19 and TRBJ1-1, is DGGITQSPKYLFRKEGQNVTLSCEQNLNHDAMYWYRQDPGQGLRLIYYSQIVNDFQKGDIAEGYSVSREKKESFPLTVTSAQKNPTAFYLCASSITGTPEAFFGQGTRLTVV.

This chain connects TRBV28 to TRBJ2-7; TRBD2 might be the D (5 bases). The CDR3 covers 15 residues. Trimming shortened V by 5 bases and J by 5 bases, and 19 bases separated the two germline ends. The germline gives CDR1 MDHEN, CDR2 SYDVKM. CDR3: CASSLRAFPGNEQYF. The CDR3 region has the DNA TGTGCCAGCAGTCTACGGGCCTTCCCCGGGAACGAGCAGTACTTC. Filled out from reference TRBV28 and TRBJ2-7, the complete variable domain reads DVKVTQSSRYLVKRTGEKVFLECVQDMDHENMFWYRQDPGLGLRLIYFSYDVKMKEKGDIPEGYSVSREKKERFSLILESASTNQTSMYLCASSLRAFPGNEQYFGPGTRLTVT.

This clone came up once. CDR3 loop: CASSPIVDSNQPQHF. CDR3 in DNA: TGTGCCAGCTCACCGATAGTTGATAGCAATCAGCCCCAGCATTTT. The chain couples TRBV18 to TRBJ1-5; no definite D call. V was cut by 3 bases and J by 0 bases, with 9 bases left in between. The length of the CDR3 is 15 residues. Germline CDR1 and CDR2: KGHSH and LQKENI.

Of note for this clone: This sequence may be a read error, since a much larger clone differs from it by one base. The chain links TRBV7-9 to TRBJ2-6, with no clear D. CDR1 and CDR2 from the germline V gene are SEHNR and FQNEAQ (reference sequence). The CDR3 is 13 amino acids. Trimming took off 5 bases at V and 0 bases at J, with 2 bases between the two ends. CDR3 sequence: CASSPSGANVLTF. CDR3 nucleotide sequence: TGTGCCAGCAGCCCCTCTGGGGCCAACGTCCTGACTTTC.

CDR3 in amino acids: CASSPTGVRNTGELFF. In DNA form, the CDR3 reads TGTGCCAGCTCACCAACAGGGGTGAGGAACACCGGGGAGCTGTTTTTT. The chain couples TRBV18 to TRBJ2-2; TRBD1 agrees at 7 bases. This CDR3 is built from 16 residues. Germline CDR1 KGHSH, CDR2 LQKENI. V shed 2 bases and J 1 base; nucleotides not matched to a gene: 4.

This sequence joins TRBV5-6 and TRBJ2-5; no definite D call. Germline assignment: CDR1 SGHDT and CDR2 YYEEEE. V lost 4 bases, J lost 4 bases, and 23 bases lay in between. This CDR3 is 17 amino acids long. This chain's CDR3 is CASSPTFVSALRETQYF. The CDR3 nucleotides are TGTGCCAGCAGCCCCACTTTTGTGTCGGCCCTCCGAGAGACCCAGTACTTC.

This clone was detected once. V usage is TRBV11-3 and J usage is TRBJ2-2; 9 bases match TRBD2. This CDR3 has 16 residues. The V gene end was trimmed by 5 bases and the J gene end by 6 bases; junction bases not matched to a gene: 10. Looked up from germline, CDR1 is SGHNT and CDR2 is YENEEA. CDR3 in amino acids: CASSIAGTSSPGELFF. CDR3 nucleotides: TGTGCCAGCAGCATAGCTGGGACTAGCTCACCCGGGGAGCTGTTTTTT.

The CDR3 loop is CASSYRTGELFF. In nucleotides, the CDR3 is TGTGCCAGCAGTTACAGGACCGGGGAGCTGTTTTTT. V usage is TRBV28 and J usage is TRBJ2-2, with a tentative D call TRBD1 (5 bases). The V and J ends lost 4 bases and 5 bases respectively, with 5 bases between them. Looked up from germline, CDR1 is MDHEN and CDR2 is SYDVKM. CDR3 length equals 12 residues. Complete variable domain (other parts from reference TRBV28 and TRBJ2-2): DVKVTQSSRYLVKRTGEKVFLECVQDMDHENMFWYRQDPGLGLRLIYFSYDVKMKEKGDIPEGYSVSREKKERFSLILESASTNQTSMYLCASSYRTGELFFGEGSRLTVL.

The sample holds one count of this clone. The chain's CDR3 is CASSQDFAQGLGYTF. CDR3 coding DNA: TGTGCCAGCAGCCAAGATTTCGCACAGGGTTTAGGCTACACCTTC. This chain links TRBV4-2 with TRBJ1-2, with a possible D match to TRBD1 (6 bases). This CDR3 has 15 amino acids. The germline V gene has CDR1 LGHNA and CDR2 YNFKEQ. The V end was cut by 0 bases, the J end by 8 bases, with 16 bases between.

The chain is built from TRBV4-1 and TRBJ1-6; D not certain. Germline-derived CDR1 and CDR2 are MGHRA and YSYEKL. The CDR3 sequence is 14 residues long. The germline V and J ends were trimmed by 4 bases and 8 bases, with 12 bases remaining between them. The CDR3 loop is CASSLLSTDSPLHF. CDR3 in DNA: TGCGCCAGCAGCCTTCTCAGCACGGATTCACCCCTCCACTTT.